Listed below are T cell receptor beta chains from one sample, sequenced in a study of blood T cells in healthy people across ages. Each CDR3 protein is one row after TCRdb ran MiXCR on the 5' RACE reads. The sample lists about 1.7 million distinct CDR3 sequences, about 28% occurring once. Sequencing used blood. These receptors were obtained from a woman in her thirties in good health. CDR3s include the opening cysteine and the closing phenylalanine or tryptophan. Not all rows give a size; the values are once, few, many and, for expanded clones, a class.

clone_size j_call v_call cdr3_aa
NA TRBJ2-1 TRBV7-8 CASSRGTSGIHNEQFF
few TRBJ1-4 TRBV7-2 CASSLPTDGNEKLFF
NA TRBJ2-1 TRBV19 CASRGRGAHEQFF
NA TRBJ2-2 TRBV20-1 CSATSQAGGRTGGLFF
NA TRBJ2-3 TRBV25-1 CASSGKVSTDTQYF
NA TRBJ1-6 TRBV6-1 CASTETGRSPLHF
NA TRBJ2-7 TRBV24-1 CATSQGRREVNEQYF
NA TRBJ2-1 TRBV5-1 CASSLGGGGRAVEQFF
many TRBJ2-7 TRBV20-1 CSARGPAVRSGEQYF
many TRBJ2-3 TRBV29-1 CSGREVRTDTQYF
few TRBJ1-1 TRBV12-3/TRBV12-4 CASSDNRGNTEAFF
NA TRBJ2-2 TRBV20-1 CSAMAGSATGELFF
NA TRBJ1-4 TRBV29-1 CMDRRNEKLFF
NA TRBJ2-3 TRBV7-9 CASSWGERDTQYF
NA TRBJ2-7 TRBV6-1 CANLRDRGPSYEQYF
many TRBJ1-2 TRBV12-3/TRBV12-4 CASSPRQGYGYTF
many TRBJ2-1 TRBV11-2 CASSQDPALVEQFF
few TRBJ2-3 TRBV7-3 CASGSEGGTDTQYF